This section outlines one T cell receptor (beta chain) sequence together with its context. A single record per CDR3 protein comes from TCRdb applying MiXCR to the 5' RACE reads. The sample lists some 240,000 distinct CDR3 sequences; about 24% were seen once. The sample is drawn from a study of CD8 T cells in ankylosing spondylitis. V dropped 6 bases and J dropped 7 bases, with 19 bases sitting between them. The germline V gene has CDR1 DFQATT and CDR2 SNEGSKA (reference sequence). The CDR3 sequence is 13 residues long. Sequencing was done on a sample of blood, either unsorted or a sorted T cell fraction (not recorded which). V and J are TRBV20-1 and TRBJ2-7; unclear D gene. This receptor was taken from a male donor with ankylosing spondylitis or in good health (not recorded which). The CDR3 loop is CSALDRPFWEQYF. For the CDR3, the DNA is TGCAGTGCCCTGGACCGCCCATTCTGGGAGCAGTACTTC.